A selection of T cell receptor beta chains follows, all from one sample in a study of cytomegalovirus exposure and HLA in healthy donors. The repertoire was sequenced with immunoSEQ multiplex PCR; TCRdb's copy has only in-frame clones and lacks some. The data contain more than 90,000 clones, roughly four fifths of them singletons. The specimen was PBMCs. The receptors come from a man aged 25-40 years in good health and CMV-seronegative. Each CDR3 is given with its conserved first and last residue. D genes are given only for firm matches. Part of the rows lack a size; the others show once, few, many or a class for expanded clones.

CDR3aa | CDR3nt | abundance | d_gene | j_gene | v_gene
CASSSQGAQETQYF | TGTGCCAGCAGCTCACAGGGGGCCCAAGAGACCCAGTACTTC | - | TRBD1 | TRBJ2-5 | TRBV5-4
CSVDLPGRSYNEQFF | TGCAGCGTTGATCTGCCCGGGAGGTCCTACAATGAGCAGTTCTTC | - | TRBD2 | TRBJ2-1 | TRBV29-1
CASSRYLAGGNQETQYF | TGCGCCAGCAGCAGATATTTAGCGGGGGGGAATCAAGAGACCCAGTACTTC | - | TRBD2 | TRBJ2-5 | TRBV5-1
CASSYGQGFGTDTQYF | TGTGCCAGCAGTTACGGCCAGGGGTTCGGCACAGATACGCAGTATTTT | - | - | TRBJ2-3 | TRBV6-5
CASSLELAGVHTQYF | TGTGCCAGCAGCTTAGAACTAGCGGGAGTACATACGCAGTATTTT | - | TRBD2 | TRBJ2-3 | TRBV11-1
CASSIVLASLAGNTIYF | TGTGCCAGTAGTATAGTCTTGGCCTCGTTGGCTGGAAACACCATATATTTT | - | - | TRBJ1-3 | TRBV19
CSVERITGNTIYF | TGCAGCGTTGAGCGGATCACTGGAAACACCATATATTTT | - | - | TRBJ1-3 | TRBV29-1
CASSLLGRGNEQFF | TGTGCCAGCAGCTTACTCGGGAGGGGGAATGAGCAGTTCTTC | - | TRBD2 | TRBJ2-1 | TRBV7-9
CASSLRGPVSWNSPLHF | TGTGCCAGCAGCCTACGCGGCCCGGTATCTTGGAATTCACCCCTCCACTTT | - | - | TRBJ1-6 | TRBV7-6
CASSSFASVEQYF | TGTGCCAGCAGCTCATTCGCTAGCGTCGAGCAGTACTTC | - | - | TRBJ2-7 | TRBV7-3
CASSKTDSGNTIYF | TGTGCCAGCAGCAAAACAGACTCTGGAAACACCATATATTTT | - | - | TRBJ1-3 | TRBV9
CASSPTSGGYNEQFF | TGTGCCAGCAGCCCGACTAGCGGGGGATACAATGAGCAGTTCTTC | - | TRBD2 | TRBJ2-1 | TRBV7-6
CASSLGDRGLETQYF | TGTGCCAGCAGCTTAGGGGACAGGGGGCTCGAGACCCAGTACTTC | once | TRBD1 | TRBJ2-5 | TRBV13